Many counts were recorded for the clone carrying this TCR beta chain. What it binds is not known. This record comes from a study of identical twins. Study conclusions and caveats: Among beta out-of-frame sequences, excess sharing between twins appeared weaker. A lower insertion count was a feature of abundant cord blood beta clonotypes, with no such feature in memory repertoires.

TCRdb processed the 5' RACE reads anew with MiXCR; each CDR3 protein has one entry. The sample yields 750,000 to 950,000 distinct CDR3 sequences, 10% to 15% seen once. Germline assignment: CDR1 LNHNV and CDR2 YYDKDF (reference sequence). V lost 1 base to trimming and J lost 4 bases, with 16 bases between them. The CDR3 consists of 16 residues. This sample was shared with a second study, whose subject was yellow fever vaccine responses in identical twins. From that second work: Reportedly, the response of twins' T cells to the vaccine seemed partly convergent, partly personalized.

This TCR came from a woman aged 18-29 years in good health. The V call is TRBV15, the J call TRBJ1-1, with D maybe TRBD1 (5 bases). The sequenced material came from PBMCs. CDR3 bases: TGTGCCACCAGCAGAGGGGAAGTTAGAGGGGTCACTGAAGCTTTCTTT. The encoded protein is CATSRGEVRGVTEAFF.